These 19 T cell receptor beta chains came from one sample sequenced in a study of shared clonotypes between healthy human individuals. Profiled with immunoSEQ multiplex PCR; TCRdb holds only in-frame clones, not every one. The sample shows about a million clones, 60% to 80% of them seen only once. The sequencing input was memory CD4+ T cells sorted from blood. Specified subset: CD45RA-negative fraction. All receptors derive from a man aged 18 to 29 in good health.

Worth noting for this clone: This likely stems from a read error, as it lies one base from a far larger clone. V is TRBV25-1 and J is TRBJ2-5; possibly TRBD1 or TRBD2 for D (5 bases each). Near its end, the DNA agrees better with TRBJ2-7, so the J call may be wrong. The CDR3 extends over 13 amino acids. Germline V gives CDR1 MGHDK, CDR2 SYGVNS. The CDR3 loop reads CASRPGSSYEQYF. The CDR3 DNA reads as TGTGCCAGCAGACCAGGGAGCTCCTACGAGCAGTACTTC.

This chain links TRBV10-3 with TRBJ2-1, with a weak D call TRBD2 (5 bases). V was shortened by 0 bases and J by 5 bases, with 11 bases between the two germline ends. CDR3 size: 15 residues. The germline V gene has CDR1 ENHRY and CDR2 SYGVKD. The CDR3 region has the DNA TGTGCCATCAGTGAGTCTCGGGATTTAAACAATGAGCAGTTCTTC. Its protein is CAISESRDLNNEQFF.

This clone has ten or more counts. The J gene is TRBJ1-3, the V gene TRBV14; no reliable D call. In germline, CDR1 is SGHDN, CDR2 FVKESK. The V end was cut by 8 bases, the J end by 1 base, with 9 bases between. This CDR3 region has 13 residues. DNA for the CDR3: TGTGCCAGCGCCGTCGGATCTGGAAACACCATATATTTT. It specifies CASAVGSGNTIYF.

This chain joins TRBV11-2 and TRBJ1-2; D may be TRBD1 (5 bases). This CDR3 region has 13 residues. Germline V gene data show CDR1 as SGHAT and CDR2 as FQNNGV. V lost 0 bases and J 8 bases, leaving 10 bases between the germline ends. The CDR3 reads CASSLEMGTGYTF. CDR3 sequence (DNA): TGTGCCAGCAGCTTAGAAATGGGGACGGGCTACACCTTC.

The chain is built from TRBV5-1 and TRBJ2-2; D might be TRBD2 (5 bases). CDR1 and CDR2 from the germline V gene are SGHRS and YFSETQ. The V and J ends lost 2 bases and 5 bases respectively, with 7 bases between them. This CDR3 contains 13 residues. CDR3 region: CASSFRGTGELFF. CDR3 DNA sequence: TGCGCCAGCAGCTTCCGGGGTACCGGGGAGCTGTTTTTT.

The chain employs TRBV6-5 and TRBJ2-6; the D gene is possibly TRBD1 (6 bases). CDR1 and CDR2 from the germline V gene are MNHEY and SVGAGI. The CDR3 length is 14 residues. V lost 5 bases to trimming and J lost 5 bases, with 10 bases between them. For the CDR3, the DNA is TGTGCCAGCAGTCCCGGGACATGGGCCAACGTCCTGACTTTC. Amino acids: CASSPGTWANVLTF.

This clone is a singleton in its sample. Here the CDR3 reads CASKTGGETQYF. The CDR3 DNA reads as TGCGCCAGCAAGACAGGGGGAGAGACCCAGTACTTC. J is TRBJ2-5 and V is TRBV5-1; 9 bases line up with TRBD1. This CDR3 region has 12 residues. The germline gives CDR1 SGHRS, CDR2 YFSETQ. After removal of 6 bases from V and 4 bases from J, the junction contained 1 base not matched to a gene.

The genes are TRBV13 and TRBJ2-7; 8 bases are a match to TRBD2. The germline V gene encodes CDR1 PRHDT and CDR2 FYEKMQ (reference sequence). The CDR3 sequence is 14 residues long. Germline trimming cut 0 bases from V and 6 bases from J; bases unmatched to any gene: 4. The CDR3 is CASSLGAGDGEQYF. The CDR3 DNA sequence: TGTGCCAGCAGCTTAGGAGCGGGGGATGGCGAGCAGTACTTC.

CDR3 residues: CASSRKLAGGINEQFF. In DNA, the CDR3 is TGTGCCAGCAGCCGGAAACTAGCGGGAGGCATCAATGAGCAGTTCTTC. The chain links TRBV7-9 to TRBJ2-1; 12 nucleotides line up with TRBD2. J gave up 6 bases and V 5 bases, and 8 bases lay outside the gene matches. In germline, CDR1 is SEHNR, CDR2 FQNEAQ (reference sequence). The CDR3 loop spans 16 amino acids. The full variable domain, rest sourced from reference TRBV7-9 and TRBJ2-1, is DTGVSQNPRHKITKRGQNVTFRCDPISEHNRLYWYRQTLGQGPEFLTYFQNEAQLEKSRLLSDRFSAERPKGSFSTLEIQRTEQGDSAMYLCASSRKLAGGINEQFFGPGTRLTVL.

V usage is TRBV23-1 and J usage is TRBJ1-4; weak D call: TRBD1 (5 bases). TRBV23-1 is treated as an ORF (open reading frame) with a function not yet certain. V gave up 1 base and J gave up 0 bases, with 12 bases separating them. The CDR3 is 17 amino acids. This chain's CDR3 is CASSQYQGATTNEKLFF. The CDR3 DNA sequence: TGCGCCAGCAGTCAATATCAGGGAGCGACAACTAATGAAAAACTGTTTTTT.

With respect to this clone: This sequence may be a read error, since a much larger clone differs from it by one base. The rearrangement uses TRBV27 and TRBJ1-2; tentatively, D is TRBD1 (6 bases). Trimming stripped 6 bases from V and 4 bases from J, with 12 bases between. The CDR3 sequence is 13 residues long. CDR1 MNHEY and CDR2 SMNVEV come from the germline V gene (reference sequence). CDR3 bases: TGTGCCAGCAGACCTACAGGGAGCTATGGCTACACCTTC. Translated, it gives CASRPTGSYGYTF.

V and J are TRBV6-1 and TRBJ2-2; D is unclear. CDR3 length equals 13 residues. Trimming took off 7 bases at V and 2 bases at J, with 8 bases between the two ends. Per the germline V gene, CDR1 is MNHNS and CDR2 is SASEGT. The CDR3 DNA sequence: TGTGCCAGCAATGTGGGCAACACCGGGGAGCTGTTTTTT. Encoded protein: CASNVGNTGELFF.

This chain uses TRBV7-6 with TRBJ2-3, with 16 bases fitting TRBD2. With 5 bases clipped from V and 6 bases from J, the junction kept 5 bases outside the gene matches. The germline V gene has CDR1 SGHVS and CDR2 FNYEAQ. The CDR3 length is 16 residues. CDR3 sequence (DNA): TGTGCCAGCAGCCCGGGACTAGCGGGGGGGGTCGATACGCAGTATTTT. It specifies CASSPGLAGGVDTQYF.

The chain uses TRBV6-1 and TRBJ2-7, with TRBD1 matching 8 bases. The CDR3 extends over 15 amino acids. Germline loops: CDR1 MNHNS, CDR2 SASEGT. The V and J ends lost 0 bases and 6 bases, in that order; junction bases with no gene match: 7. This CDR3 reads CASSEASGGWGEQYF. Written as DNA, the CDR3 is TGTGCCAGCAGTGAAGCGTCAGGGGGCTGGGGCGAGCAGTACTTC.

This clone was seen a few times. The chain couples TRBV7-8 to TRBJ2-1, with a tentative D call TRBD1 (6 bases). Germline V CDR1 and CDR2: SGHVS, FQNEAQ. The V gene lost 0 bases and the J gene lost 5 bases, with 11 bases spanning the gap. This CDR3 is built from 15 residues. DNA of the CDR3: TGTGCCAGCAGCTTAGCTGGGACATATAACAATGAGCAGTTCTTC. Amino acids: CASSLAGTYNNEQFF.

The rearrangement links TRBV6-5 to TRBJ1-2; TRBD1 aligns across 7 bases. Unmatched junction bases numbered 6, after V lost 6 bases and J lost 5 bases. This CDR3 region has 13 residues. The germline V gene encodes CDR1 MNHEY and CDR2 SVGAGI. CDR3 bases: TGTGCCAGCAGGGGGGGGGACAGTTATGGCTACACCTTC. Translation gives CASRGGDSYGYTF.

The CDR3 nucleotides are TGCGCCAGCAGCTTGGCCCGACTAGCCTATACCCCGAGCTCCTACAATGAGCAGTTCTTC. Amino acid sequence: CASSLARLAYTPSSYNEQFF. The V call is TRBV5-1, the J call TRBJ2-1; the match to TRBD2 covers 7 bases. CDR3 length: 20 residues. J lost 0 bases, V lost 0 bases, and 15 bases had no gene match. CDR1 and CDR2 (germline): SGHRS, YFSETQ.

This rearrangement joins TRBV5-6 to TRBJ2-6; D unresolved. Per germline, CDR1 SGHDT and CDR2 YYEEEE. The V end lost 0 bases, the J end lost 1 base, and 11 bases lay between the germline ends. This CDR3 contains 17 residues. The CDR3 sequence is CASSLAGRRSGANVLTF. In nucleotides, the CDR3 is TGTGCCAGCAGCTTGGCCGGCCGGCGGTCTGGGGCCAACGTCCTGACTTTC.

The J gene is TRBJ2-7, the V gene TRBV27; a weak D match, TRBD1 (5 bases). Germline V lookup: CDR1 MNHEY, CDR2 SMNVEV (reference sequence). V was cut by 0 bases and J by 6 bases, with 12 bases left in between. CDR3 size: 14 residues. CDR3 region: CASSLSSRVGEQYF. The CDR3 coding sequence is TGTGCCAGCAGTTTATCGTCCAGGGTAGGCGAGCAGTACTTC.